This T cell receptor (beta chain) was identified during a study of control samples from healthy donors and cancer patients. Germline CDR1 MNHEY, CDR2 SVGEGT. The CDR3 covers 13 residues. With 2 bases removed from V and 9 bases from J, the gap between germline ends came to 11 bases. This clone was detected a few times. Some clones are missing from TCRdb's copy, which holds only in-frame ones; the method was immunoSEQ multiplex PCR. The sample holds tens of thousands of clones, approximately 93% seen once. The chain carries TRBV6-2 or TRBV6-3 and TRBJ2-1; D gene uncertain. Sequencing was performed on blood. The sequence was collected from a woman in her 30s in good health. CDR3 nucleotide sequence: TGTGCCAGCAGTTACGGCGAGGTCGCTGAGCAGTTCTTC. It encodes CASSYGEVAEQFF.